The T cell receptor (beta chain) under discussion was sequenced for a study of response to subunit inactivated influenza vaccine. Turning to this clonotype: Its target is not known.

MiXCR, applied by TCRdb to the RT-PCR reads, yields one record per CDR3 protein. The sample has roughly 650,000 distinct CDR3 sequences, approximately 14% seen once; the top ten hold 6% to 9.5%. The CDR3 consists of 13 residues. V was pared by 2 bases and J by 1 base, with 6 bases between. From germline, CDR1 is SGHTA and CDR2 FQGNSA. Findings of the study overall: Authors proposed each seasonal influenza vaccination draws in few new T cells.

The input for sequencing was PBMCs from blood, taken 14 days before vaccination. The TCR originated in a man in his forties or fifties who received an inactivated influenza vaccine. The chain is built from TRBV7-2 and TRBJ2-7, with unresolved D. CDR3 nucleotides: TGTGCCAGCAGCTTAAAGACTTCCTACGAGCAGTACTTC. Translated: CASSLKTSYEQYF.